This record concerns one T cell receptor (beta chain) sequence. The data are from a study of control samples from healthy donors and cancer patients. Data came from immunoSEQ multiplex PCR; TCRdb stores just in-frame clones and leaves some out. The sample holds 95,000 to 150,000 clones, approximately 89% seen once. The CDR3 has 15 residues. From germline, CDR1 is MNHNS and CDR2 SASEGT. J was trimmed by 4 bases and V by 3 bases; bases with no gene match: 5. The sequencing input was blood. The V call is TRBV6-1, the J call TRBJ1-1, with TRBD1 matching 10 bases. The TCR comes from a man aged 55 to 70 in good health. The CDR3 DNA is TGTGCCAGCAGTGAGGAGACAGGGGGCGTCACTGAAGCTTTCTTT. Amino acid sequence: CASSEETGGVTEAFF.